This TCR beta chain was documented in a study of CXCR3-negative and CXCR3-positive naive CD8 T cells. This CDR3 region has 15 residues. Germline V gene sequence: CDR1 LNHNV, CDR2 YYDKDF (reference sequence). UMI-tagged TRB cDNA libraries were built via 5' RACE. From the 5' RACE reads, TCRdb lists one entry per CDR3 protein and no DNA. This table holds 75,000 or so distinct CDR3 sequences. V and J are TRBV15 and TRBJ2-3; TCRdb lists TRBD2, though no DNA is available to test this call. This TCR came from a human donor in good health. Some clones in this sample may be carry-over from other donors' samples. The sample comprised naive CXCR3- CD8+ T cells from blood. Noted subset: CD45RO-CCR7+CD27+CD95- naive CD8+ T cells lacking CXCR3 (TNR3-). The CDR3 protein is CATSRTSGIGDTQYF. Full variable domain (missing parts from reference TRBV15 and TRBJ2-3): DAMVIQNPRYQVTQFGKPVTLSCSQTLNHNVMYWYQQKSSQAPKLLFHYYDKDFNNEADTPDNFQSRRPNTSFCFLDIRSPGLGDTAMYLCATSRTSGIGDTQYFGPGTRLTVL.